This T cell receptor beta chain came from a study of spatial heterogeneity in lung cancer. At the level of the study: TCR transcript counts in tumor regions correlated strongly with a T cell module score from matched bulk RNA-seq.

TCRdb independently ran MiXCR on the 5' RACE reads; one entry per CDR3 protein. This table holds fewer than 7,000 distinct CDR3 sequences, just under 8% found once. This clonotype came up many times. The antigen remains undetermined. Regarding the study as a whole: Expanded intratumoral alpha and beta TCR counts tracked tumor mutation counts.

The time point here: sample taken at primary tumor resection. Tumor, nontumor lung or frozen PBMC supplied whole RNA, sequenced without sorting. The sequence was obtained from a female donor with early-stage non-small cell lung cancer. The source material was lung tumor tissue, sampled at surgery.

The CDR3 here is CASSYAGWGEKLFF. CDR3 DNA: TGTGCCAGCAGCTATGCAGGATGGGGTGAAAAACTGTTTTTT. The chain is built from TRBV5-8 and TRBJ1-4; no reliable D call. Germline V lookup: CDR1 SGHTS, CDR2 YDEGEE. V shed 3 bases and J shed 7 bases, with 13 bases lying between them. This CDR3 is 14 amino acids long. Drawing the rest from reference TRBV5-8 and TRBJ1-4, the complete variable domain is EAGVTQSPTHLIKTRGQQATLRCSPISGHTSVYWYQQALGLGLQFLLWYDEGEERNRGNFPPRFSGRQFPNYSSELNVNALELEDSALYLCASSYAGWGEKLFFGSGTQLSVL.